The 22 T cell receptor beta chains presented below share a single source sample, sequenced in a study of blood T cell repertoires in COVID-19. Data came from immunoSEQ multiplex PCR; TCRdb stores just in-frame clones and leaves some out. The sample holds around 130,000 clones, around 89% seen once. Sample: peripheral blood. Receptor source: a man aged 45-65 years with active or convalescent COVID-19.

The rearrangement uses TRBV9 and TRBJ2-3; TRBD2 might be the D (6 bases). The CDR3 sequence is 13 residues long. V was cut by 7 bases and J by 1 base, with 10 bases left in between. The germline CDR1 and CDR2 sequences are SGDLS and YYNGEE. The CDR3 spells CASGGGGTDTQYF. CDR3 coding DNA: TGTGCCAGCGGCGGCGGGGGCACAGATACGCAGTATTTT.

This clone has just a few counts. This rearrangement joins TRBV30 to TRBJ2-1; TRBD1 agrees at 10 bases. The junction had 1 base not matched to a gene; V was cut back by 7 bases and J by 4 bases. Germline-derived CDR1 and CDR2 are GTSNPN and SVGIG (reference sequence). The CDR3 loop spans 12 amino acids. The CDR3 loop reads CALDRGYNEQFF. The CDR3 region has the DNA TGTGCCTTGGACAGGGGGTACAATGAGCAGTTCTTC.

The V call is TRBV2, the J call TRBJ2-7; 9 bases are shared with TRBD1. In germline, CDR1 is SNHLY, CDR2 FYNNEI. Trimming removed 6 bases from V and 3 bases from J; junction bases left unmatched: 3. The CDR3 sequence is 13 residues long. CDR3: CASRTGGNYEQYF. For the CDR3, the DNA is TGTGCCAGCAGGACAGGGGGTAACTACGAGCAGTACTTC. Looking up the rest from reference TRBV2 and TRBJ2-7 gives the full variable domain: EPEVTQTPSHQVTQMGQEVILRCVPISNHLYFYWYRQILGQKVEFLVSFYNNEISEKSEIFDDQFSVERPDGSNFTLKIRSTKLEDSAMYFCASRTGGNYEQYFGPGTRLTVT.

The chain uses TRBV9 and TRBJ1-1, with 7 bases that match TRBD1. The CDR3 loop spans 14 amino acids. The V and J ends lost 0 bases and 4 bases, in that order; junction bases with no gene match: 3. From germline, CDR1 is SGDLS and CDR2 YYNGEE. CDR3 bases: TGTGCCAGCAGCGTAGGACAGGGAGGCACTGAAGCTTTCTTT. This gives the protein CASSVGQGGTEAFF.

This chain joins TRBV9 and TRBJ2-1; D possibly corresponds to TRBD2 (6 bases). The germline V gene has CDR1 SGDLS and CDR2 YYNGEE. The V end was cut by 4 bases, the J end by 9 bases, with 14 bases between. The CDR3 loop spans 13 amino acids. The CDR3 nucleotides are TGTGCCAGCAGCTCGGAGCACGGGGGTGAGCAGTTCTTC. Amino acid sequence: CASSSEHGGEQFF. The variable domain in full, with the rest retrieved from reference TRBV9 and TRBJ2-1, is DSGVTQTPKHLITATGQRVTLRCSPRSGDLSVYWYQQSLDQGLQFLIQYYNGEERAKGNILERFSAQQFPDLHSELNLSSLELGDSALYFCASSSEHGGEQFFGPGTRLTVL.

This sequence joins TRBV6-5 and TRBJ1-5; D is unresolved. The CDR3 contains 15 residues. The V end was cut by 5 bases, the J end by 1 base, with 12 bases between. Germline V CDR1 and CDR2: MNHEY, SVGAGI. The CDR3: CASSQEAGSNQPQHF. CDR3 coding DNA: TGTGCCAGCAGTCAGGAGGCTGGGAGCAATCAGCCCCAGCATTTT.

The V gene is TRBV6-2 or TRBV6-3, the J gene TRBJ1-5, with 9 nucleotides matching TRBD1. Germline CDR1 MNHEY, CDR2 SVGEGT. The CDR3 runs 14 residues. The J segment lost 6 bases and the V segment lost 5 bases, leaving 5 bases of the junction unmatched. The CDR3 spells CASSRGQGGQPQHF. The CDR3 nucleotides read TGTGCCAGCAGTAGGGGACAGGGTGGTCAGCCCCAGCATTTT.

V is TRBV5-5 and J is TRBJ1-2; D unclear. The CDR3 is 15 amino acids. Trimming shortened V by 5 bases and J by 1 base, and 15 bases separated the two germline ends. Germline V gives CDR1 SGHKS, CDR2 YYEKEE (reference sequence). CDR3 residues: CASSSAGSFNYGYTF. The CDR3 DNA is TGTGCCAGCAGTTCCGCGGGGTCTTTTAACTATGGCTACACCTTC.

The chain uses TRBV9 and TRBJ2-2; 8 positions match TRBD1. The CDR3 runs 17 residues. Germline V gene data show CDR1 as SGDLS and CDR2 as YYNGEE. After removal of 3 bases from V and 0 bases from J, the junction contained 7 bases not matched to a gene. The CDR3 DNA reads TGTGCCAGCAGCGGGGGACAGGAGCCCCCGAACACCGGGGAGCTGTTTTTT. This translates into CASSGGQEPPNTGELFF.

The genes are TRBV18 and TRBJ2-5; D might be TRBD2 (5 bases). Germline V CDR1 and CDR2: KGHSH, LQKENI. V was clipped by 6 bases and J by 5 bases, with 19 bases between them. CDR3 size: 15 residues. The chain's CDR3 is CASSPSGGAGETQYF. The CDR3 nucleotides are TGTGCCAGCTCGCCCAGCGGCGGTGCCGGTGAGACCCAGTACTTC.

V and J are TRBV30 and TRBJ1-1; 10 bases are a match to TRBD1. Looked up from germline, CDR1 is GTSNPN and CDR2 is SVGIG (reference sequence). V lost 2 bases to trimming and J lost 6 bases; unmatched junction nucleotides: 6. The length of the CDR3 is 14 residues. CDR3 loop: CAWSKGQGIAEAFF. CDR3 nucleotides: TGTGCCTGGAGTAAGGGACAGGGGATCGCTGAAGCTTTCTTT.

The CDR3 DNA is TGTGCCAGTAGTATGAGACAGGAACCATTAGAAGCTTTCTTT. It codes for CASSMRQEPLEAFF. The chain recombines TRBV19 with TRBJ1-1, with a possible D match to TRBD1 (6 bases). This CDR3 spans 14 amino acids. Trimming removed 3 bases from V and 8 bases from J, with 16 bases in between. CDR1 LNHDA and CDR2 SQIVND come from the germline V gene (reference sequence).

The chain links TRBV19 to TRBJ2-3, with D perhaps matching TRBD2 (6 bases). CDR3 length: 16 residues. Looked up from germline, CDR1 is LNHDA and CDR2 is SQIVND (reference sequence). Between the trimmed V and J ends, which lost 6 bases and 3 bases, there was a span of 19 bases. The CDR3 loop reads CASRRSGLAATDTQYF. In DNA form, the CDR3 reads TGTGCCAGTAGAAGAAGTGGGTTAGCGGCTACAGATACGCAGTATTTT. Filled out from reference TRBV19 and TRBJ2-3, the complete variable domain reads DGGITQSPKYLFRKEGQNVTLSCEQNLNHDAMYWYRQDPGQGLRLIYYSQIVNDFQKGDIAEGYSVSREKKESFPLTVTSAQKNPTAFYLCASRRSGLAATDTQYFGPGTRLTVL.

The J gene is TRBJ1-6, the V gene TRBV27; D unresolved. CDR3 size: 15 residues. With 1 base removed from V and 4 bases from J, the gap between germline ends came to 8 bases. The germline CDR1 and CDR2 sequences are MNHEY and SMNVEV (reference sequence). The CDR3 DNA reads as TGTGCCAGCAGTTTATTGGCCCAGTATAATTCACCCCTCCACTTT. This sequence encodes CASSLLAQYNSPLHF.

The chain employs TRBV5-5 and TRBJ2-1, with 9 bases aligning to TRBD1. The germline V gene encodes CDR1 SGHKS and CDR2 YYEKEE (reference sequence). The J segment lost 4 bases and the V segment lost 4 bases, leaving 15 bases of the junction unmatched. The CDR3 totals 18 residues. DNA of the CDR3: TGTGCCAGCAGCCCAACAGGGGGCGGGCTAGCGGCTTACAATGAGCAGTTCTTC. It is translated as CASSPTGGGLAAYNEQFF.

The V and J genes are TRBV5-1 and TRBJ2-5, with TRBD2 matching 7 bases. Germline CDR1 is SGHRS and CDR2 is YFSETQ. This CDR3 is 15 amino acids long. V lost 0 bases and J lost 2; bases outside the gene matches: 4. For the CDR3, the DNA is TGCGCCAGCAGCTTGGGCCTAGCGGCTCAAGAGACCCAGTACTTC. Translation gives CASSLGLAAQETQYF.

This chain uses TRBV7-6 with TRBJ2-3; 12 bases are shared with TRBD2. CDR3 length equals 17 residues. Germline trimming cut 5 bases from V and 4 bases from J; bases unmatched to any gene: 10. Germline-derived CDR1 and CDR2 are SGHVS and FNYEAQ. The CDR3 sequence: CASSLQASGGAADTQYF. CDR3 DNA sequence: TGTGCCAGCAGCCTACAGGCTAGCGGGGGGGCGGCAGATACGCAGTATTTT.

The rearrangement uses TRBV15 and TRBJ1-2; maybe TRBD1 (5 bases). The CDR3 consists of 14 residues. Trimming stripped 3 bases from V and 1 base from J, with 9 bases between. Germline loops: CDR1 LNHNV, CDR2 YYDKDF (reference sequence). The CDR3 DNA reads TGTGCCACCAGCAGGGACCAGGGTAACTATGGCTACACCTTC. This gives the protein CATSRDQGNYGYTF. Using reference TRBV15 and TRBJ1-2 for the parts outside the CDR3, the full variable domain is DAMVIQNPRYQVTQFGKPVTLSCSQTLNHNVMYWYQQKSSQAPKLLFHYYDKDFNNEADTPDNFQSRRPNTSFCFLDIRSPGLGDTAMYLCATSRDQGNYGYTFGSGTRLTVV.

The chain joins TRBV19 to TRBJ2-7, with TRBD1 matching 10 bases. CDR3 length: 20 amino acids. Unmatched junction bases numbered 20, after V lost 5 bases and J lost 1 base. The germline CDR1 and CDR2 sequences are LNHDA and SQIVND (reference sequence). The CDR3 loop is CASSPEFWTGGTSKSYEQYF. The CDR3, as DNA: TGTGCCAGTAGTCCGGAATTTTGGACAGGGGGAACCTCGAAGTCCTACGAGCAGTACTTC.

This clone was recorded only once. The chain combines TRBV5-1 with TRBJ2-3; 10 bases are a match to TRBD2. Looked up from germline, CDR1 is SGHRS and CDR2 is YFSETQ. The ends lost 5 bases at V and 2 bases at J; junction bases unmatched: 11. This CDR3 has 17 amino acids. CDR3 protein: CASRPGLAVISTDTQYF. The DNA for the CDR3 is TGCGCCAGCAGGCCCGGACTAGCGGTTATCTCCACAGATACGCAGTATTTT.

CDR3 in amino acids: CATSAKQGWHYGYTF. In nucleotides, the CDR3 is TGTGCCACCAGTGCGAAACAGGGGTGGCACTATGGCTACACCTTC. The J gene is TRBJ1-2, the V gene TRBV24-1, with 7 bases that match TRBD1. The length of the CDR3 is 15 residues. Germline CDR1 and CDR2: KGHDR and SFDVKD. The V gene end was trimmed by 5 bases and the J gene end by 3 bases; junction bases not matched to a gene: 8.

The chain carries TRBV27 and TRBJ1-2; 10 positions agree with TRBD1. Germline-derived CDR1 and CDR2 are MNHEY and SMNVEV (reference sequence). This CDR3 contains 17 residues. Losses at the gene ends were 3 bases for V and 3 bases for J; bases not matched to a gene: 10. The CDR3: CASSFPNDRGPHYGYTF. Written as DNA, the CDR3 is TGTGCCAGCAGTTTTCCGAACGACAGGGGGCCTCACTATGGCTACACCTTC.